The 13 T cell receptor beta chains in this list originate from one sample, sequenced in a study of blood T cell repertoires in COVID-19. TCRdb's table, derived via immunoSEQ multiplex PCR, lists solely in-frame clones and lacks some. In the table there are 25,000 to 35,000 clones, 85% to 90% of which are singletons. The sequencing sample was made of peripheral blood. The receptors come from a human donor in a cohort sampled during active COVID-19. The donor label of this sample is uncertain.

This rearrangement joins TRBV24-1 to TRBJ1-5, with a weak D call TRBD1 (6 bases). With 3 bases removed from V and 3 bases from J, the gap between germline ends came to 14 bases. Germline values: CDR1 KGHDR, CDR2 SFDVKD. The CDR3 length is 16 residues. The CDR3 sequence: CATSDAGRTDNQPQHF. CDR3 nucleotide sequence: TGTGCCACCAGTGATGCCGGACGGACAGACAATCAGCCCCAGCATTTT.

This chain links TRBV14 with TRBJ2-7, with D possibly TRBD2 on 5 matching bases. The V and J ends lost 2 bases and 9 bases respectively, with 17 bases between them. CDR1 and CDR2 from the germline V gene are SGHDN and FVKESK. The CDR3 length is 14 residues. CDR3 sequence (DNA): TGTGCCAGCAGCCAAACGAGGAGCGGTACACGGCAGTACTTC. Protein product: CASSQTRSGTRQYF.

The V gene is TRBV6-5, the J gene TRBJ1-2; TRBD1 matches at 8 bases. CDR3 length: 14 amino acids. The germline CDR1 and CDR2 sequences are MNHEY and SVGAGI. Unmatched junction bases numbered 7, after V lost 4 bases and J lost 6 bases. Written as DNA, the CDR3 is TGTGCCAGCAGTTCCCGGACAGGGACCCATGGCTACACCTTC. Amino acid sequence: CASSSRTGTHGYTF.

This clone was seen a single time. V is TRBV5-4 and J is TRBJ2-1; 7 nucleotides match TRBD2. Germline-derived CDR1 and CDR2 are SGHNT and YYREEE (reference sequence). The CDR3 is 18 amino acids. With 1 base clipped from V and 2 bases from J, the junction kept 12 bases outside the gene matches. DNA for the CDR3: TGTGCCAGCAGCTTGTCCCTCGGGGGAGCGGGGACCTACAATGAGCAGTTCTTC. Translation gives CASSLSLGGAGTYNEQFF.

This rearrangement joins TRBV7-9 to TRBJ2-3; D not certain. This CDR3 has 15 amino acids. The V and J ends lost 3 bases and 1 base respectively, with 11 bases between them. Germline V gene lookup returns CDR1 SEHNR and CDR2 FQNEAQ (reference sequence). CDR3 nucleotides: TGTGCCAGCAGCTTTCTGGGCACGCGCACAGATACGCAGTATTTT. It encodes CASSFLGTRTDTQYF.

The chain is built from TRBV5-4 and TRBJ2-1; D perhaps matches TRBD2 (6 bases). V lost 0 bases to trimming and J lost 2 bases, with 12 bases between them. Per the germline V gene, CDR1 is SGHNT and CDR2 is YYREEE (reference sequence). The CDR3 is 16 amino acids. This CDR3 is CASSLDNSGAYNEQFF. The CDR3, as DNA: TGTGCCAGCAGCTTGGATAATAGCGGAGCCTACAATGAGCAGTTCTTC.

The chain has TRBV18 and TRBJ1-2, with TRBD1 identical over 8 bases. With 6 bases clipped from V and 0 bases from J, the junction kept 6 bases outside the gene matches. Germline CDR1 KGHSH, CDR2 LQKENI. CDR3 length: 15 residues. This chain's CDR3 is CASSPDRGTNYGYTF. The CDR3 region has the DNA TGTGCCAGCTCGCCCGACAGGGGTACTAACTATGGCTACACCTTC. Full variable domain (outside the CDR3, taken from reference TRBV18 and TRBJ1-2): NAGVMQNPRHLVRRRGQEARLRCSPMKGHSHVYWYRQLPEEGLKFMVYLQKENIIDESGMPKERFSAEFPKEGPSILRIQQVVRGDSAAYFCASSPDRGTNYGYTFGSGTRLTVV.

This clone was observed a handful of times. The chain uses TRBV7-8 and TRBJ2-3, with 7 bases aligning to TRBD2. The CDR3 length is 16 residues. The trim removed 5 bases at V and 0 bases at J, leaving 8 bases unmatched. Germline CDR1 and CDR2: SGHVS and FQNEAQ. This CDR3 reads CASSQLLATSTDTQYF. CDR3 bases: TGTGCCAGCAGCCAGCTACTAGCGACTAGCACAGATACGCAGTATTTT.

The V and J genes are TRBV23-1 and TRBJ2-7, with 12 bases identical to TRBD2. TRBV23-1 is known as an ORF, though its function is uncertain. The CDR3 runs 20 residues. V dropped 4 bases and J dropped 2; count of bases not matched to a gene: 18. The CDR3 DNA reads TGCGCCAGCAGTCGCTACATTGGTAGACTAGCGGGAGTTCCCACCTACGAGCAGTACTTC. The encoded protein is CASSRYIGRLAGVPTYEQYF.

The chain has TRBV29-1 and TRBJ2-3; unclear D gene. Germline V gene sequence: CDR1 SQVTM, CDR2 ANQGSEA. V was clipped by 4 bases and J by 0 bases, with 5 bases between them. This CDR3 is built from 12 residues. The CDR3 DNA reads TGCAGCGTTGTCACTAGCACAGATACGCAGTATTTT. It translates to CSVVTSTDTQYF.

The chain joins TRBV10-3 to TRBJ1-5; 10 bases align to TRBD1. The CDR3 totals 17 residues. V lost 4 bases and J lost 5; bases outside the gene matches: 11. Looked up from germline, CDR1 is ENHRY and CDR2 is SYGVKD. The CDR3 DNA sequence: TGTGCCATCAGTGGAAGACCCGGGACAGGGGATGATCAGCCCCAGCATTTT. Its translation: CAISGRPGTGDDQPQHF.

The CDR3: CASSLGLPNEQFF. DNA for the CDR3: TGCGCCAGCAGCCTAGGACTCCCCAATGAGCAGTTCTTC. This sequence joins TRBV5-1 and TRBJ2-1; D may be TRBD2 (5 bases). This CDR3 has 13 residues. Germline loops: CDR1 SGHRS, CDR2 YFSETQ. With 4 bases removed from V and 6 bases from J, the gap between germline ends came to 11 bases.

The chain employs TRBV19 and TRBJ2-5, with D unresolved. This CDR3 is 14 amino acids long. In germline, CDR1 is LNHDA, CDR2 SQIVND (reference sequence). The V end lost 3 bases, the J end lost 5 bases, and 13 bases lay between the germline ends. The CDR3 nucleotides are TGTGCCAGTAGTATTAGTCCGCCCGGGGAGACCCAGTACTTC. Translated: CASSISPPGETQYF.